This TCR beta chain was identified in a study of regulatory T cells in long-lasting Graves disease. Findings and caveats of the study: TRBV28, TRBJ1-2 and TRBJ2-5 were favored in persistent disease.

In the case of this clonotype: Its specificity is not known.

This CDR3 spans 17 amino acids. Germline V lookup: CDR1 SQVTM, CDR2 ANQGSEA. V was clipped by 1 base and J by 3 bases; unmatched bases: 10. Stated time point: persistent/refractory GD, antithyroid drugs over 5 years with positive TRAb. PBMCs provided the RNA from which the TCR library was made. Arm-PCR with iRepertoire HTBI primers amplified the CDR3 regions for these TCR beta libraries. TCRdb redid the calling of the multiplex PCR reads with MiXCR, one entry per CDR3 protein. Of 350,000 to 500,000 distinct CDR3 sequences in the sample, around 20% were seen once. The chain has TRBV29-1 and TRBJ2-7, with 12 bases aligning to TRBD2. Source: peripheral blood mononuclear cells (PBMCs), taken when the disease was refractory, from a patient treated with antithyroid drugs. This clonotype originated in a female donor with Graves disease. CDR3 loop: CSVEATSGRLGNYEQYF. The CDR3 nucleotides are TGCAGCGTTGAAGCGACTAGCGGGAGATTAGGGAACTACGAGCAGTACTTC.